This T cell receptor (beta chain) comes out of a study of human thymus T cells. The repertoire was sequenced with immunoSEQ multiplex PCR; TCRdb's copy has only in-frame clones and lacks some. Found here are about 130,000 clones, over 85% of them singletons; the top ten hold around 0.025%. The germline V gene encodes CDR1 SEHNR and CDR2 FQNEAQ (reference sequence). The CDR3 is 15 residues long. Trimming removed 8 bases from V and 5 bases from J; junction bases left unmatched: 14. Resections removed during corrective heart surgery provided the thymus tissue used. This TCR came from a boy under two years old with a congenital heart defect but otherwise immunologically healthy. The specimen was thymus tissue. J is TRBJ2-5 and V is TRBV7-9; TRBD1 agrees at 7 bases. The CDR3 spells CASGRIPETGETQYF. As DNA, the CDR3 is TGTGCCAGCGGCAGGATACCCGAGACAGGGGAGACCCAGTACTTC.